The rows below give T cell receptor beta chains drawn from one sample of a study of blood T cell repertoires in COVID-19. Only in-frame clones appear in the TCRdb table, and some are missing; sequencing was by immunoSEQ multiplex PCR. The sample lists around 76,000 clones; about three quarters were seen once. Input material: peripheral blood. These receptors all come from a woman older than 75 with active or convalescent COVID-19. CDR3s include the opening cysteine and the closing phenylalanine or tryptophan.

TRBV25-1	TRBJ2-2	CASSPTGVILNTGELFF
TRBV7-3	TRBJ2-1	CASSPEFSGAYNEQFF
TRBV30	TRBJ2-3	CAIGTDTQYF
TRBV19	TRBJ1-1	CASSISSQGMNTEAFF
TRBV4-3	TRBJ1-2	CASSQDEGFGGYTF
TRBV11-2	TRBJ2-3	CASSRRGVGTDTQYF
TRBV6-2/TRBV6-3	TRBJ1-5	CASSPRSSNQPQHF
TRBV30	TRBJ2-7	CAWSEGGDITYEQYF
TRBV2	TRBJ2-1	CASSEALARGAEQFF
TRBV5-4	TRBJ2-1	CASSSEYGFNEQFF
TRBV19	TRBJ2-1	CASSTLRAGDYNEQFF
TRBV28	TRBJ1-4	CASSQGRANEKLFF
TRBV7-9	TRBJ1-3	CASSEGLHGNTIYF
TRBV5-1	TRBJ1-1	CASSFGRGYAEAFF
TRBV6-6	TRBJ1-6	CASRWAGDNSPLHF
TRBV6-2/TRBV6-3	TRBJ2-1	CASSYSGRDYNEQFF
TRBV25-1	TRBJ2-1	CASSEAGGNEQFF
TRBV3-1/TRBV3-2	TRBJ2-1	CAVRAGASNEQFF
TRBV9	TRBJ1-1	CASSVNPNKMNTEAFF
TRBV5-6	TRBJ1-3	CASSPQRGNTIYF
TRBV4-3	TRBJ1-2	CASSQVPLTGEGYTF
TRBV6-1	TRBJ2-4	CASSEATSHWAKNIQYF
TRBV30	TRBJ2-5	CAWSGGLGRYQETQYF
TRBV28	TRBJ1-2	CASSDPGQYYGYTF
TRBV7-3	TRBJ1-6	CASSRQGGYNSPLHF
TRBV2	TRBJ1-1	CASSPTRIMNTEAFF
TRBV5-1	TRBJ2-5	CASSNRDSQETQYF
TRBV6-5	TRBJ2-1	CASTLDRGSYNEQFF
TRBV7-8	TRBJ2-7	CASSFGTGPYEQYF
TRBV10-3	TRBJ1-1	CAIRKEPGGNTEAFF
TRBV5-4	TRBJ1-3	CASSPDSPSGNTIYF
TRBV3-1/TRBV3-2	TRBJ2-5	CASSQHPGTEETQYF
TRBV6-4	TRBJ2-1	CASSPSTENEQFF
TRBV3-1/TRBV3-2	TRBJ2-5	CASRRDGGGETQYF
TRBV5-1	TRBJ2-3	CASSLDGRGINTQYF
TRBV24-1	TRBJ1-1	CATSAPLWDRGWNTEAFF
TRBV5-4	TRBJ1-1	CASSSTVNTEAFF
TRBV19	TRBJ2-3	CASSGGQTSTDTQYF
TRBV6-2/TRBV6-3	TRBJ1-3	CASSRGQRSGNTIYF
TRBV6-5	TRBJ2-2	CATPYGRLATGELFF
TRBV5-4	TRBJ2-7	CASSFGITGDRSYEQYF
TRBV30	TRBJ1-2	CAWSVAGGPLGGYTF
TRBV5-1	TRBJ1-1	CASSVGRDSNTEAFF
TRBV15	TRBJ1-6	CATSSGDRGARWNNSPLHF
TRBV3-1/TRBV3-2	TRBJ1-1	CASSQAGNRDTEAFF
TRBV6-5	TRBJ1-6	CASSWGVGNSPLHF
TRBV5-6	TRBJ1-2	CASSPTVNYGYTF
TRBV6-2/TRBV6-3	TRBJ2-5	CASSESPGLTKETQYF
TRBV9	TRBJ2-3	CASSLIAGNTDTQYF
TRBV6-2/TRBV6-3	TRBJ2-2	CASSYEGRLRTGELFF
TRBV11-3	TRBJ2-7	CASSETTGHEQYF
TRBV6-2/TRBV6-3	TRBJ2-7	CASSPMGGRLSYEQYF
TRBV7-3	TRBJ1-1	CASSADRGTEAFF
TRBV19	TRBJ1-2	CATNDRGLGYTF
TRBV7-9	TRBJ2-1	CASSFSRGHDEQFF
TRBV30	TRBJ2-5	CACGTGNQETQYF
TRBV7-6	TRBJ2-3	CASSSLLRLAGGPFVDTQYF